One and the same sample provided the 8 T cell receptor beta chains below, sequenced in a study of blood T cells in healthy people across ages. Then a second PCR, running about 6 to 12 cycles, was carried out with a sample-barcoded 5' primer and a J-beta primer mix. TCRdb itself ran the 5' RACE reads through MiXCR, one entry per CDR3 protein. Among about a million distinct CDR3 sequences listed, 48% were seen once. The sample comprised blood. These receptors came from a young man in good health.

V is TRBV2 and J is TRBJ2-3, with D possibly being TRBD2 (6 bases). Germline-derived CDR1 and CDR2 are SNHLY and FYNNEI. The CDR3 sequence is 14 residues long. Trimming stripped 8 bases from V and 4 bases from J, with 16 bases between. CDR3 nucleotide sequence: TGTGCCAGCGGGCCGCGCGGGGTCCCAGATACGCAGTATTTT. It specifies CASGPRGVPDTQYF.

The genes are TRBV5-1 and TRBJ2-1; D gene unclear. Per the germline V gene, CDR1 is SGHRS and CDR2 is YFSETQ. Trimming removed 7 bases at V and 2 bases at J, with 13 bases between. There are 14 residues in the CDR3. The CDR3 DNA reads as TGCGCCAGCGGTGAGGTGGGCGCCTACAATGAGCAGTTCTTC. It codes for CASGEVGAYNEQFF.

As concerns this clonotype: This may come from a read error, since a much larger clone is one base off. The chain recombines TRBV7-6 with TRBJ2-5; D not resolved. The J call may not be correct, given that the DNA end is closer to TRBJ2-7. Germline CDR1 SGHVS, CDR2 FNYEAQ. CDR3 length: 15 residues. Here the CDR3 reads CAGSLDPSIRSEQYF. For the CDR3, the DNA is TGTGCCGGCAGCTTAGATCCTTCAATTAGGTCCGAGCAGTACTTC.

This clonotype occurred a few times. The chain is built from TRBV25-1 and TRBJ1-6, with D possibly matching TRBD1 (6 bases). V was pared by 10 bases and J by 0 bases, with 13 bases between. The germline V gene encodes CDR1 MGHDK and CDR2 SYGVNS. The CDR3 covers 15 residues. The CDR3 DNA follows: TGTGCCACCCGATCGGACAGCTCCTATAATTCACCCCTCCACTTT. This sequence encodes CATRSDSSYNSPLHF.

This clonotype was seen a few times. The V and J genes are TRBV13 and TRBJ2-3; 8 nucleotides match TRBD2. In germline, CDR1 is PRHDT, CDR2 FYEKMQ (reference sequence). The J segment lost 0 bases and the V segment lost 5 bases, leaving 7 bases of the junction unmatched. The CDR3 is 16 amino acids. The CDR3 sequence is CASSKTSGTSTDTQYF. The CDR3 coding sequence is TGTGCCAGCAGCAAAACTAGCGGAACTAGCACAGATACGCAGTATTTT.

V and J are TRBV20-1 and TRBJ2-4; D is possibly TRBD1 (6 bases). The J call is uncertain, as TRBJ2-7 better fits the DNA end. Germline CDR1 and CDR2: DFQATT and SNEGSKA (reference sequence). The CDR3 is made up of 14 amino acids. CDR3 in amino acids: CSAHQGTPPYEQYF. CDR3 DNA sequence: TGCAGTGCTCATCAGGGGACGCCCCCATACGAGCAGTACTTC.

This chain links TRBV10-3 with TRBJ2-7, with D perhaps TRBD1 (6 bases). Between the trimmed V and J ends, which lost 4 bases and 3 bases, there was a span of 19 bases. The germline CDR1 and CDR2 sequences are ENHRY and SYGVKD. The CDR3 loop spans 16 amino acids. CDR3 nucleotides: TGTGCCATCAGTGGCCAACTTACCGGACAGATCTACGAGCAGTACTTC. This codes for CAISGQLTGQIYEQYF.

The rearrangement links TRBV6-2 or TRBV6-3 to TRBJ2-1; D call uncertain. The CDR3 consists of 15 residues. CDR1 is MNHEY, CDR2 SVGEGT, per germline. Trimming took 8 bases from V and 0 from J, leaving 14 bases between them. For the CDR3, the DNA is TGTGCCAGCGGTACCGCTCCCATCTCCTACAATGAGCAGTTCTTC. It specifies CASGTAPISYNEQFF.